This T cell receptor (beta chain) is from a study of T cell responses to AZD1222 COVID-19 vaccine (dated by TCRdb to the early 2020s). At the level of the whole study: AZD1222 recipients given second doses at about 4 weeks or at about 12 weeks were pooled, since spike-specific TCR depth and breadth were not found to differ between the two schedules. TCR sequencing covered over 230 trial participants: 200 to 210 given two doses of AZD1222 and some 25 given two doses of MenACWY control vaccine. Trial participants were enrolled into age subgroups of 18-55, 56-69 and 70-plus years, which contained 148, 28 and 57 TCR-sequenced participants, respectively. Points the paper makes about the study in general: Participants were mostly white British and included more females than males, and it was suggested by the authors that clonal diversity may have been underestimated. Conclusions about previously exposed vaccinees were limited because only a handful of AZD1222 recipients were SARS-CoV-2 seropositive at baseline. Reportedly, almost half of the unique spike-specific TCRs recognized epitopes lying outside the regions that are mutated in the B.1.351 and B.1.1.7 variants. After two AZD1222 doses, both the breadth and the depth of spike-specific TCRs were significantly higher than at day 0 and than in MenACWY recipients. Because no samples from the day 14 peak response were available, repertoires could be characterized only after the peak T cell response. Vaccine-associated CD4 TCRs spanned the whole spike protein, with dominant responses in regions 160-218 and 743-854. The 56-69-year group was small, and its depth increase did not reach significance, likely because of low power.

A word on this clone: No antigen is known for it. No per-base quality is available; no much larger clone lies one base away.

The CDR3 regions of human TCRbeta chains were subjected to immunosequencing. For the original study's pipeline: Repertoire TCRs were checked for matches against a reference library of SARS-CoV-2-specific TCRs that had been generated using the MIRA antigen-specificity platform. Breadth was defined as the fraction of unique TCRs that were SARS-CoV-2-associated, and depth was defined as the fraction of total T cells that were SARS-CoV-2-associated. Using the MIRA data, each spike-specific TCR was mapped to the spike region that the TCR reacts to and placed in a CD4 or CD8 class. Log10-transformed breadth and depth values were compared by one-way ANOVA with Sidak's multiple comparisons tests. Drawn from immuneACCESS, this table holds only the in-frame rearrangements with V and J called that TCRdb kept. Clones are partly lost; checked studies trace under half to an unresolved V gene and leave the rest unexplained. Clone size and the V and J calls come from that table; the DNA yielded D and trimming. The sample records about 150,000 clones, over 90% of which are singletons. In total, the top ten clones hold roughly 2.2% of the sample.

Explained via the paper, the time point label denotes: baseline before first vaccination. Samples from vaccinated people were obtained from the UK trials COV001 and COV002, which included a single-blind randomized controlled phase 2/3 trial of AZD1222 (ChAdOx1 nCoV-19) in healthy adults. Trial participant PBMC samples were collected at day 0 and day 28 after the second dose for TCRbeta chain sequencing. Sample: peripheral blood, taken on day 0 of AZD1222 vaccination. The receptor was derived from an adult in good health.

The CDR3 in this case is CATSKGGANTEAFF. The DNA reads TGTGCCACCAGCAAGGGTGGGGCGAACACTGAAGCTTTCTTT. Rearrangement joined TRBV15 to TRBJ1-1; TRBD1 is a possible D gene, resting on 5 matching bases. Via the germline V gene (reference sequence), CDR1 is LNHNV and CDR2 YYDKDF. V is cut by 4 bases and J by 1 base, and the space between the germline ends is 10 bases. The CDR3 goes from the cysteine to the phenylalanine over 14 residues. Only the CDR3 part of the read is kept: 42 bases, read in frame from the first base.